This T cell receptor beta chain stems from a study of vaccination effects on CD4 cells after COVID-19. With the ViraFEST assay, the study expanded antigen-specific CD4+ T cells using viral peptide pools, then sequenced them. CD4+ T cell isolation took place after 10 days of culture. Vaccinated participants had no history of SARS-CoV-2 infection and tested negative for nucleocapsid antibodies. The protocol was immunoSEQ multiplex PCR, while the TCRdb copy is restricted to in-frame clones and leaves out a portion. Found here are 30,000 to 45,000 clones, 66% of them singletons; the top ten hold around 14%. A word on this clone: Its antigen is unidentified.

V shed 6 bases and J shed 8 bases, with 16 bases lying between them. This CDR3 is built from 13 residues. Sequencing used CD4+ T cells from PBMCs cultured with HCoV-OC43 spike peptides, obtained before COVID-19 vaccination. Subset specified: HCoV-OC43 spike overlapping peptide pool stimulation. The rearrangement links TRBV12-3 or TRBV12-4 to TRBJ1-2, with D possibly matching TRBD1 (6 bases). The sequence was obtained from a human donor who received a COVID-19 vaccine. Here the CDR3 reads CASSQGGERGYTF. CDR3 sequence (DNA): TGTGCCAGCAGCCAAGGGGGGGAGAGGGGCTACACCTTC.